This T cell receptor beta chain emerged from a study of blood T cells in healthy people across ages. Study outcomes and limitations: Comparison with aged donors showed that long-lived donors had more naive CD4+ cells and higher diversity. Diversity of TCR beta per million T cells declined in a roughly linear way with age.

The sample, around 10 milliliters of peripheral blood, was drawn from each donor. Total RNA, at least 5 micrograms per sample, came from PBMCs. Losses at the gene ends were 0 bases for V and 5 bases for J; bases not matched to a gene: 4. The CDR3 consists of 15 residues. Germline-derived CDR1 and CDR2 are MNHEY and SVGAGI. As for this clonotype: Its antigen is not known.

The authors ran a second PCR of about 7 to 11 cycles using a sample-barcoded 5' primer and a J-beta primer mix. TCRdb ran MiXCR on the 5' RACE reads and lists one entry per CDR3 protein. The repertoire holds some 900,000 distinct CDR3 sequences, with roughly 43% as singletons. The V call is TRBV6-5, the J call TRBJ2-5, with 9 bases matching TRBD2. The clonotype was recovered from a man aged 25 to 45 in good health. Sequenced material: blood. The CDR3 DNA reads as TGTGCCAGCAGTTACTCGACGGCGGGGGGGGAGACCCAGTACTTC. Translated, it gives CASSYSTAGGETQYF.